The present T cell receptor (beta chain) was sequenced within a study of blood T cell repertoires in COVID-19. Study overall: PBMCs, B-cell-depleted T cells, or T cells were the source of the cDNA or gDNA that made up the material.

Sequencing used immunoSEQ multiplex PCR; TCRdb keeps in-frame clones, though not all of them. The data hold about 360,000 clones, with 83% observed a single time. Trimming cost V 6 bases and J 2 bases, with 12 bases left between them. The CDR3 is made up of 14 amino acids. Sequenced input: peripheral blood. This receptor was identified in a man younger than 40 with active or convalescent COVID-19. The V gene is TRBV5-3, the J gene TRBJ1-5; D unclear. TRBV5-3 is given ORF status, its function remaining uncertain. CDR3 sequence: CARNAPRGNQPQHF. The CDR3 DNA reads TGTGCCAGAAACGCCCCTCGAGGCAATCAGCCCCAGCATTTT.